The 25 T cell receptor beta chains below all came from one sample that was sequenced in a study of CD4+ T cells in melanoma. Generated by immunoSEQ multiplex PCR, the TCRdb table keeps only in-frame clones and is missing some. The profile shows about 9,600 clones, roughly 80% of them singletons. Material: cells from a culture (not recorded whether cultured in vitro). The receptors originated from a human donor with melanoma.

This chain connects TRBV7-3 to TRBJ1-3; no definite D call. With 10 bases removed from V and 0 bases from J, the gap between germline ends came to 13 bases. The CDR3 loop spans 14 amino acids. Germline V gives CDR1 SGHTA, CDR2 FQGTGA. CDR3 residues: CANTTESSGNTIYF. CDR3 nucleotides: TGTGCCAATACCACCGAGAGCTCTGGAAACACCATATATTTT.

The CDR3 region is CASNMGGGGYNEQFF. DNA for the CDR3: TGTGCCAGCAACATGGGCGGGGGAGGCTACAATGAGCAGTTCTTC. This chain uses TRBV6-5 with TRBJ2-1; TRBD2 matches at 7 bases. The CDR3 is made up of 15 amino acids. Trimming cost V 7 bases and J 3 bases; bases outside gene matches: 9. The germline CDR1 and CDR2 sequences are MNHEY and SVGAGI.

This rearrangement joins TRBV29-1 to TRBJ2-1; 7 positions agree with TRBD2. The CDR3 length is 13 residues. Trimming removed 5 bases from V and 13 bases from J; junction bases left unmatched: 14. Germline CDR1 SQVTM, CDR2 ANQGSEA. The CDR3, as DNA: TGCAGCGTTCGGGGCGGGGAGGGATCGGATCAGTTCTTC. It is translated as CSVRGGEGSDQFF.

The chain uses TRBV5-1 and TRBJ1-1; 10 positions agree with TRBD1. The CDR3 has 19 residues. CDR1 is SGHRS and CDR2 is YFSETQ in the germline V gene. V dropped 7 bases and J dropped 8; count of bases not matched to a gene: 26. The DNA for the CDR3 is TGCGCCAGCCGGGAAAGACAGGGGGCGAGCGTTCCACATGGTGGGGAAGCTTTCTTT. It is translated as CASRERQGASVPHGGEAFF.

J is TRBJ1-6 and V is TRBV6-1; D remains ambiguous. This CDR3 is built from 16 residues. CDR1 is MNHNS, CDR2 SASEGT, per germline. V was trimmed by 3 bases and J by 10 bases, leaving 19 bases between them. CDR3 nucleotides: TGTGCCAGCAGTGACAGGAGACGGCTGAGGCAATCACCCCTCCACTTT. This gives the protein CASSDRRRLRQSPLHF.

For this clone: Distinct nucleotide sequences in the sample also encode this CDR3. CDR3 sequence: CASSPDRGGETQYF. DNA for the CDR3: TGTGCCAGCTCACCCGACAGGGGTGGAGAGACCCAGTACTTC. This chain links TRBV18 with TRBJ2-5; 8 nucleotides align to TRBD1. The trim removed 3 bases at V and 4 bases at J, leaving 4 bases unmatched. Germline-derived CDR1 and CDR2 are KGHSH and LQKENI. This CDR3 has 14 residues.

The chain is built from TRBV19 and TRBJ2-3, with TRBD2 identical over 8 bases. V dropped 7 bases and J dropped 4; count of bases not matched to a gene: 7. Germline V gene lookup returns CDR1 LNHDA and CDR2 SQIVND (reference sequence). This CDR3 comprises 14 residues. The CDR3: CASTGGELPDTQYF. The CDR3 DNA reads TGTGCCAGTACCGGGGGGGAATTGCCAGATACGCAGTATTTT.

The gene calls are TRBV4-1 and TRBJ2-2; a weak D match, TRBD2 (5 bases). Germline CDR1 and CDR2: MGHRA and YSYEKL. Deletions cut 1 base from V and 0 bases from J, with 6 bases between. The CDR3 sequence is 15 residues long. The CDR3 spells CASSQGESNTGELFF. CDR3 sequence (DNA): TGCGCCAGCAGCCAAGGGGAGTCGAACACCGGGGAGCTGTTTTTT.

The chain joins TRBV18 to TRBJ2-5; TRBD1 agrees at 9 bases. The CDR3 extends over 15 amino acids. Unmatched junction bases numbered 8, after V lost 8 bases and J lost 1 base. Germline CDR1 is KGHSH and CDR2 is LQKENI. The DNA for the CDR3 is TGTGCCAGCCGAACAGGGACAGGGCTCCAAGAGACCCAGTACTTC. Protein: CASRTGTGLQETQYF. Full variable domain (missing parts from reference TRBV18 and TRBJ2-5): NAGVMQNPRHLVRRRGQEARLRCSPMKGHSHVYWYRQLPEEGLKFMVYLQKENIIDESGMPKERFSAEFPKEGPSILRIQQVVRGDSAAYFCASRTGTGLQETQYFGPGTRLLVL.

The V and J genes are TRBV2 and TRBJ1-6; D not resolved. The CDR3 has 13 residues. Looked up from germline, CDR1 is SNHLY and CDR2 is FYNNEI. Trimming pared 6 bases from V and 8 bases from J, leaving 11 bases between. The CDR3 nucleotides are TGTGCCAGCAGACGGGAGGGCGATTCACCCCTCCACTTT. Translated, it gives CASRREGDSPLHF.

The V and J genes are TRBV19 and TRBJ1-3, with a possible D match to TRBD1 (5 bases). This CDR3 is 15 amino acids long. The germline V and J ends were trimmed by 7 bases and 0 bases, with 13 bases remaining between them. Germline loops: CDR1 LNHDA, CDR2 SQIVND (reference sequence). This CDR3 reads CASIRDGSSGNTIYF. The CDR3 nucleotides are TGTGCCAGTATTCGGGACGGGAGCTCTGGAAACACCATATATTTT.

A single count supports this clone. The chain joins TRBV5-6 to TRBJ1-1; 7 bases line up with TRBD1. This CDR3 has 15 amino acids. CDR1 is SGHDT and CDR2 is YYEEEE in the germline V gene. V lost 4 bases and J lost 1; bases outside the gene matches: 7. CDR3 amino acids: CASSPGTVGNTEAFF. The CDR3 DNA reads as TGTGCCAGCAGCCCCGGGACAGTTGGGAACACTGAAGCTTTCTTT.

This clone was picked up a small number of times. J is TRBJ2-1 and V is TRBV2; perhaps TRBD1 as D (5 bases). From germline, CDR1 is SNHLY and CDR2 FYNNEI. The CDR3 runs to 16 residues. Trimming pared 8 bases from V and 0 bases from J, leaving 17 bases between. CDR3 region: CASGGEGQGSYNEQFF. The CDR3 DNA is TGTGCCAGCGGTGGAGAAGGGCAGGGCTCCTACAATGAGCAGTTCTTC. The entire variable domain, with the rest obtained from reference TRBV2 and TRBJ2-1, is as follows: EPEVTQTPSHQVTQMGQEVILRCVPISNHLYFYWYRQILGQKVEFLVSFYNNEISEKSEIFDDQFSVERPDGSNFTLKIRSTKLEDSAMYFCASGGEGQGSYNEQFFGPGTRLTVL.

The chain joins TRBV28 to TRBJ1-5, with D maybe TRBD1 (5 bases). CDR3 length: 15 amino acids. Germline V gives CDR1 MDHEN, CDR2 SYDVKM. Trimming took off 2 bases at V and 9 bases at J, with 17 bases between the two ends. CDR3 nucleotides: TGTGCCAGCAGTTTACCGGGACGTTCTCCTCTGCCCCAGCATTTT. Protein: CASSLPGRSPLPQHF.

This chain links TRBV29-1 with TRBJ2-1, with a weak D call TRBD1 (6 bases). In germline, CDR1 is SQVTM, CDR2 ANQGSEA. The V gene lost 6 bases and the J gene lost 0 bases, with 15 bases spanning the gap. This CDR3 contains 15 residues. CDR3 sequence: CSVKNRAASYNEQFF. In DNA form, the CDR3 reads TGCAGCGTCAAAAACAGGGCCGCCTCCTACAATGAGCAGTTCTTC.

The genes are TRBV7-8 and TRBJ2-2; 8 bases fit TRBD2. Trimming removed 5 bases from V and 3 bases from J; junction bases left unmatched: 8. Looked up from germline, CDR1 is SGHVS and CDR2 is FQNEAQ. The length of the CDR3 is 16 residues. The CDR3 region has the DNA TGTGCCAGCAGCACTCGGCTAGCGGGTTACACCGGGGAGCTGTTTTTT. This codes for CASSTRLAGYTGELFF.

The chain uses TRBV2 and TRBJ1-6, with D perhaps TRBD1 (6 bases). This CDR3 is built from 14 residues. The germline gives CDR1 SNHLY, CDR2 FYNNEI. Trimming stripped 7 bases from V and 7 bases from J, with 14 bases between. CDR3 sequence: CASNQGLRNSPLHF. The DNA of the CDR3 is TGTGCCAGCAACCAGGGGCTGAGAAATTCACCCCTCCACTTT.

This clone has a handful of counts. The chain combines TRBV9 with TRBJ2-2; no clear D. The CDR3 has 14 amino acids. The germline gives CDR1 SGDLS, CDR2 YYNGEE. V lost 2 bases and J lost 0, with 5 bases in between. This CDR3 reads CASSVYANTGELFF. The CDR3, as DNA: TGTGCCAGCAGCGTGTACGCGAACACCGGGGAGCTGTTTTTT.

This clone was counted only a few times. The V call is TRBV12-5, the J call TRBJ2-2; 7 bases are shared with TRBD2. This CDR3 region has 15 residues. V gave up 6 bases and J gave up 8 bases; unmatched junction bases: 12. Germline V lookup: CDR1 LGHNT, CDR2 FRNRAP. The CDR3: CASGRGGLAYGELFF. In DNA, the CDR3 is TGTGCTAGTGGGCGCGGGGGTCTAGCATATGGGGAGCTGTTTTTT.

CDR3 residues: CASSVPVRGAVTDTQYF. In nucleotides, the CDR3 is TGTGCCAGCAGTGTCCCCGTGAGAGGGGCCGTCACAGATACGCAGTATTTT. V usage is TRBV6-4 and J usage is TRBJ2-3; D is possibly TRBD1 or TRBD2 (5 bases each). V lost 4 bases and J 2 bases, leaving 19 bases between the germline ends. From germline, CDR1 is MRHNA and CDR2 SNTAGT. The CDR3 is 17 residues long.

The chain uses TRBV10-3 and TRBJ2-3; no definite D call. Germline V gene lookup returns CDR1 ENHRY and CDR2 SYGVKD. This CDR3 is 16 amino acids long. Trimming removed 1 base from V and 1 base from J, with 12 bases in between. The CDR3 here is CAISELAVKGTDTQYF. CDR3 DNA: TGTGCCATCAGTGAGTTAGCCGTAAAAGGCACAGATACGCAGTATTTT.

This clone has a handful of counts. The genes are TRBV12-3 or TRBV12-4 and TRBJ1-2; unclear D gene. The CDR3 has 12 residues. Trimming removed 3 bases at V and 6 bases at J, with 8 bases between. As DNA, the CDR3 is TGTGCCAGCAGTTTCGTGGCAAATGGCTACACCTTC. It translates to CASSFVANGYTF.

The genes are TRBV5-1 and TRBJ2-5, with a tentative D call TRBD2 (6 bases). V was cut by 1 base and J by 5 bases, with 9 bases left in between. CDR1 is SGHRS and CDR2 is YFSETQ in the germline V gene. This CDR3 is built from 13 residues. Here the CDR3 DNA reads TGCGCCAGCAGCTTGAACCGGGGGGAGACCCAGTACTTC. It translates to CASSLNRGETQYF.

This clone was seen just once. The gene calls are TRBV4-1 and TRBJ2-1; TRBD2 matches 13 bases. CDR3 length equals 17 residues. Germline values: CDR1 MGHRA, CDR2 YSYEKL. V dropped 1 base and J dropped 7; count of bases not matched to a gene: 7. CDR3 DNA: TGCGCCAGCAGCCAAGTACTAGCGGGGGGGCCGGAGAATGAGCAGTTCTTC. Its protein product is CASSQVLAGGPENEQFF.

This clone was observed a handful of times. Written as DNA, the CDR3 is TGCGCCAGCAGCCTTCGGCCCATTACCGGGACAGGGATTGACGGGGAGCTGTTTTTT. The encoded protein is CASSLRPITGTGIDGELFF. V usage is TRBV5-1 and J usage is TRBJ2-2; 9 bases are shared with TRBD1. The length of the CDR3 is 19 residues. After removal of 4 bases from V and 7 bases from J, the junction contained 20 bases not matched to a gene. The V gene's germline CDR1 is SGHRS and CDR2 YFSETQ.